This T cell receptor beta chain appears in the sequencing data of a study of blood T cell repertoires in COVID-19. The CDR3 is 15 amino acids. Between the trimmed V and J ends, which lost 4 bases and 2 bases, there was a span of 12 bases. Per the germline V gene, CDR1 is MDHEN and CDR2 is SYDVKM. In the original analysis: Reference gene primer amplification gave nucleated cell count estimates. TCRdb keeps only in-frame clones here, not all; method: immunoSEQ multiplex PCR. The D gene and trimming were derived from the DNA, and the V and J assignments and clone size from that table. The sample comprises just over 300,000 clones, around 84% of which are singletons, and around 4.6% rests with the top ten.

This TCR was sampled from a man in his thirties or forties who had recovered from COVID-19. This chain joins TRBV28 and TRBJ1-5; D is possibly TRBD1 (5 bases). The sequenced sample was PBMCs or T cells enriched from blood (not recorded which). The CDR3 loop is CASSWGAGGNQPQHF. Written as DNA, the CDR3 is TGTGCCAGCAGTTGGGGCGCTGGAGGCAATCAGCCCCAGCATTTT.